The entry below describes one TCR beta chain. Its antigen is not identified. This entry comes from a study of beta chain features in type 1 diabetes. Per the germline V gene, CDR1 is SEHNR and CDR2 is FQNEAQ (reference sequence). CDR3 length: 14 residues. V lost 5 bases and J lost 5; bases outside the gene matches: 7. Expressed TCRB transcripts got sequenced, as all isolated RNA was reverse transcribed. Using immunoSEQ multiplex PCR, the repertoire was profiled, and TCRdb retains in-frame clones only, with some absent. Of 900,000 or so clones in the sample, 17% were seen once. Sorted CD4+ subsets: naive, central memory, regulatory, stem cell-like memory (CD45RO/CCR7/CD25/CD127/CD95/CD27 panel). Notes on the study in general: When cDNA is sequenced, cells with high TCR expression could be over-represented. The similarity of naive, central memory and Treg TCRB repertoires appeared greater among patients than among healthy donors. Resolution of whether HLA type affects TCRB rearrangement was not achieved here.

This chain uses TRBV7-9 with TRBJ1-2, with 8 bases that match TRBD1. Source material: naive CD4+ T cells from blood. This clonotype was obtained from a woman aged 18-30 years in good health. Here the CDR3 reads CASSTGQAYYGYTF. For the CDR3, the DNA is TGTGCCAGCAGCACGGGACAGGCGTATTATGGCTACACCTTC.